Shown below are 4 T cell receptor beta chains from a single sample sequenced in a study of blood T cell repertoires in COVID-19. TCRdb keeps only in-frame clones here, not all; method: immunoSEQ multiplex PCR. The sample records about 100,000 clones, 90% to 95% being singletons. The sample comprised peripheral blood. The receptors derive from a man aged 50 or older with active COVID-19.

Here the CDR3 DNA reads TGTGCTAGTGGTTTGGCACTAGTGACGGACTCCTACAATGAGCAGTTCTTC. This codes for CASGLALVTDSYNEQFF. The chain links TRBV12-5 to TRBJ2-1, with D tentatively TRBD2 (5 bases). The V gene lost 1 base and the J gene lost 0 bases, with 13 bases spanning the gap. Germline V lookup: CDR1 LGHNT, CDR2 FRNRAP. The CDR3 has 17 residues.

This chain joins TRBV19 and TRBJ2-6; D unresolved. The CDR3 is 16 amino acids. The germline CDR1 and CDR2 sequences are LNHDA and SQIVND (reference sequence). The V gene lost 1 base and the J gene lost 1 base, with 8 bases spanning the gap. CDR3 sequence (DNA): TGTGCCAGTAGTATAGCCTCAGCGTCTGGGGCCAACGTCCTGACTTTC. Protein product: CASSIASASGANVLTF.

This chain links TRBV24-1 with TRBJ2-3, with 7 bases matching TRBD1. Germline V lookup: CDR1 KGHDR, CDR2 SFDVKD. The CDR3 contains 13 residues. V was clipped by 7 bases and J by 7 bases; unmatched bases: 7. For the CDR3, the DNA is TGTGCCACCAGAGCGACAGGGATGAATACGCAGTATTTT. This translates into CATRATGMNTQYF.

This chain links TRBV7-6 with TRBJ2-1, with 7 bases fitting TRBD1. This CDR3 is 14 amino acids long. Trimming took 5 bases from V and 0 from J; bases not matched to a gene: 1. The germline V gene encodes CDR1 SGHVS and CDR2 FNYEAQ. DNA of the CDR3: TGTGCCAGCAGCAACAGGGGCTCCTACAATGAGCAGTTCTTC. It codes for CASSNRGSYNEQFF.